The T cell receptor beta chain under discussion was sequenced for a study of chemoradiotherapy in HPV16-positive cancers. The method was immunoSEQ multiplex PCR; TCRdb's version includes in-frame clones alone and lacks a portion of them. The table includes 30,000 to 35,000 clones, around four fifths detected once. V lost 5 bases and J 1 base, leaving 17 bases between the germline ends. This CDR3 is built from 16 residues. The V gene's germline CDR1 is MNHEY and CDR2 SMNVEV (reference sequence). The TCR sequence derives from a human donor with HPV-associated anogenital cancer. The sample here was blood, taken from a patient who underwent chemoradiotherapy. J is TRBJ2-5 and V is TRBV27, with D tentatively TRBD1 or TRBD2 (5 bases each). In DNA, the CDR3 is TGTGCCAGCAGTCAACATGCTGGGACCATCCAAGAGACCCAGTACTTC. Residues: CASSQHAGTIQETQYF.